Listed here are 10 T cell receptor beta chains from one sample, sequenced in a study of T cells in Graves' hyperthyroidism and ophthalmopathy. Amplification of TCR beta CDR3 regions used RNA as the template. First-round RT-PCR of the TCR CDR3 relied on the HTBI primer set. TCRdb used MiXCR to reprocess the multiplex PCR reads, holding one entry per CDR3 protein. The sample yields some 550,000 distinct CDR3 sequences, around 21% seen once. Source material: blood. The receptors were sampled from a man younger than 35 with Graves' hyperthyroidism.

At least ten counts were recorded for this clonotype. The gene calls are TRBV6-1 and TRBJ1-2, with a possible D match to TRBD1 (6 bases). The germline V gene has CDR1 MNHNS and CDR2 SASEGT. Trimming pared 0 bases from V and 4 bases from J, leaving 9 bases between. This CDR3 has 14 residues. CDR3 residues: CASSEAGTSYGYTF. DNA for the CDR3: TGTGCCAGCAGTGAAGCGGGGACATCCTATGGCTACACCTTC.

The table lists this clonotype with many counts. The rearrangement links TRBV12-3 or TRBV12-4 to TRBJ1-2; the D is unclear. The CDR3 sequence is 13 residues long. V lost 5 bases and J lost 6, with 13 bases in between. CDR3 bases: TGTGCCAGCAGTCCCGAGCCACCCCATGGCTACACCTTC. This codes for CASSPEPPHGYTF.

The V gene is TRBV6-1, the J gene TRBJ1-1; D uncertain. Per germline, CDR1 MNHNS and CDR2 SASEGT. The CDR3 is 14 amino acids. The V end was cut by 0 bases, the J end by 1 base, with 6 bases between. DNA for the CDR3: TGTGCCAGCAGTGAAGCAGCGGAGAACACTGAAGCTTTCTTT. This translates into CASSEAAENTEAFF.

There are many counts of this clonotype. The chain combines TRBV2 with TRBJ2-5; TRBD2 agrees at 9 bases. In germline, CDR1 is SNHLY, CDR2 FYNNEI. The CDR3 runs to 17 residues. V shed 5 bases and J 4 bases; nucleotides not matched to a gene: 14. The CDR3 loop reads CASSHDGSGGPGETQYF. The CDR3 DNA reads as TGTGCCAGCAGTCATGACGGAAGCGGGGGGCCAGGAGAGACCCAGTACTTC.

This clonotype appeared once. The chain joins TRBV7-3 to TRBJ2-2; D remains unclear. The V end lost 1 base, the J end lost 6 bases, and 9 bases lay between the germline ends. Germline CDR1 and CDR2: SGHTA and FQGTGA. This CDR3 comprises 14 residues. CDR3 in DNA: TGTGCCAGCAGCTTAATGGTCCTGTCCGGGGAGCTGTTTTTT. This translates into CASSLMVLSGELFF. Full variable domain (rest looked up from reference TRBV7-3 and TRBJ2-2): GAGVSQTPSNKVTEKGKYVELRCDPISGHTALYWYRQSLGQGPEFLIYFQGTGAADDSGLPNDRFFAVRPEGSVSTLKIQRTERGDSAVYLCASSLMVLSGELFFGEGSRLTVL.

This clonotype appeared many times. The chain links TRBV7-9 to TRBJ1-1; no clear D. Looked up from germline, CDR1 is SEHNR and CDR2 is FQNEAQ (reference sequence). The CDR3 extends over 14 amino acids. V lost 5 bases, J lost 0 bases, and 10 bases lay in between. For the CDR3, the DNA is TGTGCCAGCAGCCCCACCCCTATGAACACTGAAGCTTTCTTT. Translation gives CASSPTPMNTEAFF.

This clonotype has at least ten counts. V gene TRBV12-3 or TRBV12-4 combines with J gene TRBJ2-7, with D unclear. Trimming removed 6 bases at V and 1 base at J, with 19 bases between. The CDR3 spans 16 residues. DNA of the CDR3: TGTGCCAGCAGCCCGTACTGGGGTCCACGATCCTACGAGCAGTACTTC. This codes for CASSPYWGPRSYEQYF.

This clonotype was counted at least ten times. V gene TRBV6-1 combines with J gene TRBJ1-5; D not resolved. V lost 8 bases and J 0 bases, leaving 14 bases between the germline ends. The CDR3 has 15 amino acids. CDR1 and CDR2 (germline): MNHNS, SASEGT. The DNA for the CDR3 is TGTGCCAGCCTTCCGCTGATCTATAGCAATCAGCCCCAGCATTTT. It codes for CASLPLIYSNQPQHF.

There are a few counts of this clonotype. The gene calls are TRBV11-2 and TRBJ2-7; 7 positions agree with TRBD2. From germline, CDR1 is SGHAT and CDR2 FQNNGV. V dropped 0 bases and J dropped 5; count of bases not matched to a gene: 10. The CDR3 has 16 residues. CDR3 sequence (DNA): TGTGCCAGCAGCTTAGATGGGGGAGGACTAGTAAACGAGCAGTACTTC. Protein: CASSLDGGGLVNEQYF. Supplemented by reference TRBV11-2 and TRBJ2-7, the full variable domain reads EAGVAQSPRYKIIEKRQSVAFWCNPISGHATLYWYQQILGQGPKLLIQFQNNGVVDDSQLPKDRFSAERLKGVDSTLKIQPAKLEDSAVYLCASSLDGGGLVNEQYFGPGTRLTVT.

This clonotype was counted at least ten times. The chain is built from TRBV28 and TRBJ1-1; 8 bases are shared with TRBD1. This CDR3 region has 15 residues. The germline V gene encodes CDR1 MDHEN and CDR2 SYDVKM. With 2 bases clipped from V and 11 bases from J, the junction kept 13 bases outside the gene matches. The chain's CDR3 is CASSLGDRTPSEAFF. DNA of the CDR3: TGTGCCAGCAGTTTAGGGGACAGGACCCCAAGTGAGGCTTTCTTT.